This T cell receptor (beta chain) was profiled in a study of metastatic and nonmetastatic thyroid tumors. Study summary: Samples came from malignant and benign thyroid patients, and repertoires were compared across blood and tumor or nodule tissue. Study outcomes and limitations: Reportedly, malignant thyroid tumors had significantly higher TCR beta diversity than benign nodules, in blood and tumor.

Per the study methods: It was from CDR3 differences across clinicopathological groups that a distant-metastasis classifier for papillary thyroid cancer was built. TCRdb re-called clones from the PCR reads using MiXCR. TCRdb's processing, not the authors', yielded these V and J calls. The sample shows tens of thousands of clones, about 12% of them seen only once. This clone is deemed medium-sized. Its cognate antigen is unknown. Nobody among the patients had been given any treatment before thyroid surgery. Sequenced sample: tumor tissue. This clonotype was sampled from a female donor with papillary thyroid cancer or a benign thyroid nodule (not recorded which). Some clones in this sample may be carry-over from other donors' samples.

The CDR3 sequence: CSVAETSYEQYF. Written as DNA, the CDR3 is TGCAGCGTTGCTGAGACCTCCTACGAGCAGTACTTC. The chain couples TRBV29-1 to TRBJ2-7; D ambiguous. This CDR3 region has 12 residues. The germline V and J ends were trimmed by 4 bases and 0 bases, with 7 bases remaining between them. Germline loops: CDR1 SQVTM, CDR2 ANQGSEA.